Listed here is a single T cell receptor beta chain. The CDR3 runs to 14 residues. Germline V CDR1 and CDR2: MNHEY, SVGEGT. Between the trimmed V and J ends, which lost 0 bases and 1 base, there was a span of 6 bases. As processed by the authors: Using reference gene primer amplification, nucleated cell counts were estimated. Only in-frame clones appear in the TCRdb table, and some are missing; sequencing was by immunoSEQ multiplex PCR. The DNA was the basis for D and trimming; V, J and clone size are from that table. The data show 210,000 or so clones, 88% seen once. This entry belongs to a study of blood T cell repertoires in COVID-19. Study summary: Samples taken during acute and convalescent COVID-19 were collected in the United States, Italy and Spain. PBMCs, B-cell-depleted T cells, or T cells provided the cDNA or gDNA that made up the material.

This receptor was obtained from a man younger than 35 with active or convalescent COVID-19. Input material: peripheral blood. The chain carries TRBV6-2 or TRBV6-3 and TRBJ1-1; no clear D gene. The CDR3 sequence is CASSYSNRNTEAFF. The CDR3 nucleotides read TGTGCCAGCAGTTACTCGAACAGGAACACTGAAGCTTTCTTT.